This T cell receptor beta chain was captured in a study of OX40 agonist ivuxolimab in advanced cancers. Turning to the study itself: Patients with prior anti-PD-1, anti-PD-L1 or anti-CTLA-4 therapy were eligible; approximately 40% had some.

The CDR3 covers 13 residues. Germline CDR1 is MNHNS and CDR2 is SASEGT. Trimming took 2 bases from V and 5 from J, leaving 6 bases between them. Assay: immunoSEQ multiplex PCR; the TCRdb copy retains only in-frame clones and omits some. The sample holds 76,000 or so clones, roughly 93% seen once. As concerns this clone: The antigen is unknown.

Points from the study as a whole: At 0.1 to 3.0 mg/kg, CD4+ and CD8+ blood T cells expanded clonally by week 6.

Autoimmune disease history or systemic immunosuppression led to patients being barred. The origin of this receptor is an adult with an advanced solid tumor such as melanoma, head and neck, liver or kidney cancer. The chain carries TRBV6-1 and TRBJ2-2; TRBD2 might be the D (5 bases). This sample comprised CD4+ or CD8+ T cells sorted from blood, obtained in a trial of the OX40 agonist ivuxolimab. In nucleotides, the CDR3 is TGTGCCAGCAGTGAACGGGAAACCGGGGAGCTGTTTTTT. Protein sequence: CASSERETGELFF.